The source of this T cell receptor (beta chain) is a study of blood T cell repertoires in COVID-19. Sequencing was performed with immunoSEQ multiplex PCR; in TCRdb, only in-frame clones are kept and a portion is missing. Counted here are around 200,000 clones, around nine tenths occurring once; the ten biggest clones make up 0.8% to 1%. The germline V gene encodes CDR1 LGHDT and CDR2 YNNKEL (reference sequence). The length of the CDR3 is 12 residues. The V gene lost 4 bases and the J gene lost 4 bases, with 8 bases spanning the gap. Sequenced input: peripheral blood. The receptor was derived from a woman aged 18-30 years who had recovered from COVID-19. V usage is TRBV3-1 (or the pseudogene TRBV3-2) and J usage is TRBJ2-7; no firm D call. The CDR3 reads CASSPSKYEQYF. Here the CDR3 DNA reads TGTGCCAGCAGCCCCAGTAAGTACGAGCAGTACTTC.